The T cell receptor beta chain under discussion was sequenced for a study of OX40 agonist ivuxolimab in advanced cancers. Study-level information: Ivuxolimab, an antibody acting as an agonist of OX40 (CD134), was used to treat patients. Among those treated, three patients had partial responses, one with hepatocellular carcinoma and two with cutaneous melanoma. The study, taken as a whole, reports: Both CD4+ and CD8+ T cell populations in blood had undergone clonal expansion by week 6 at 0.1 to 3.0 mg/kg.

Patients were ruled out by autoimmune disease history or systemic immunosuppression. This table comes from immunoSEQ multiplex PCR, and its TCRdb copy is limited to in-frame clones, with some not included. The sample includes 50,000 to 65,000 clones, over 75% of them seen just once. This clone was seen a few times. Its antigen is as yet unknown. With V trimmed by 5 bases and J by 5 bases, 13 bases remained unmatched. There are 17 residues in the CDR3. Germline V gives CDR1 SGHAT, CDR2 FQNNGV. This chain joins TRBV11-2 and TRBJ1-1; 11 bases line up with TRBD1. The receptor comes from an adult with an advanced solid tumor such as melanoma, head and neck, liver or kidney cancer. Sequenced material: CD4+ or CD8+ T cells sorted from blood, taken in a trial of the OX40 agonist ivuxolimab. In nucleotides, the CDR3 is TGTGCCAGCAGCCGAAAGATTACCGGGACAGGGGGGACTGAAGCTTTCTTT. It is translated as CASSRKITGTGGTEAFF.